This T cell receptor (beta chain) came from a study of shared clonotypes between healthy human individuals. Study background: Each donor's CD4 naive and CD4 memory cells filled three plates apiece, CD8 naive two, and CD8 memory one. Findings of the study overall: Deeper or shallower sequencing was expected to change how clonotypes are shared among donors. Some naive CD4 clonotypes, roughly 5%, turned up in common across a handful of donors.

To note about this clone: Its antigen is unidentified.

Naive CD4+ cells were CD45RA-selected; the remaining cells were memory. The method was immunoSEQ multiplex PCR; TCRdb's version includes in-frame clones alone and lacks a portion of them. The sample includes more than 2,000,000 clones, 90% to 95% of them seen just once. The CDR3 runs to 16 residues. V shed 6 bases and J 2 bases; nucleotides not matched to a gene: 7. CDR1 SNHLY and CDR2 FYNNEI come from the germline V gene. The source material was naive CD4+ T cells from PBMCs. This sample's subset: CD45RA+ positively selected. This sequence joins TRBV2 and TRBJ2-4; 10 bases align to TRBD1. The sequence was collected from a man aged 18 to 30 in good health. Some clones in this sample may be carry-over from other donors' samples. Written as DNA, the CDR3 is TGTGCCAGCAGGCGACAGGGGGCGCGTTCCAAAAACATTCAGTACTTC. Translation gives CASRRQGARSKNIQYF.